This TCR beta chain was identified in a study of T cell responses to AZD1222 COVID-19 vaccine. Profiling relied on immunoSEQ multiplex PCR, and the TCRdb table lists in-frame clones only, not all of them. The profile shows fewer than 85,000 clones, just over 90% of them singletons. Regarding this clone: Its matching antigen is unknown.

Study observations and caveats: Spike-wide coverage was observed for vaccine-associated CD4 TCRs, with dominant responses at 160-218 and 743-854.

Unmatched junction bases numbered 5, after V lost 5 bases and J lost 10 bases. The CDR3 is made up of 14 amino acids. CDR1 is MDHEN and CDR2 is SYDVKM in the germline V gene. The V gene is TRBV28, the J gene TRBJ1-6, with 10 bases identical to TRBD1. The clonotype comes from an adult in good health. Specimen: peripheral blood, collected on day 0 of MenACWY control vaccination. CDR3 DNA sequence: TGTGCCAGCAGTAACGGACAGGGGGGGTCACCCCTCCACTTT. Its protein product is CASSNGQGGSPLHF.